This T cell receptor (beta chain) was sequenced in a study of cytomegalovirus exposure and HLA in healthy donors. Overall study results and limits: DRB1 showed the most TCR associations and HLA-C the fewest in a later analysis, as rates varied by HLA locus.

The CDR3 length is 13 residues. Trimming removed 3 bases from V and 6 bases from J, with 14 bases in between. Germline loops: CDR1 GTSNPN, CDR2 SVGIG (reference sequence). Notes on this clone: The target antigen is unknown.

With 60 Vbeta and 13 Jbeta primers, the PCR was carried out. Profiling relied on immunoSEQ multiplex PCR, and the TCRdb table lists in-frame clones only, not all of them. The sample contains 120,000 or so clones, 83% of which appear only once. The sequenced sample consisted of PBMCs. The TCR comes from a woman in her 40s in good health and CMV-seropositive. The chain has TRBV30 and TRBJ1-2, with D uncertain. CDR3 amino acids: CAWRKVEGHGYTF. The CDR3 bases are TGTGCCTGGAGAAAGGTGGAGGGTCATGGCTACACCTTC.